These 9 T cell receptor beta chains share one sample of origin, sequenced in a study of CD8+CD57+ T cells in acquired aplastic anemia. Profiling that covered TCR beta VDJ and CDR3 relied on genomic DNA as its template. TCRdb fed the reads into MiXCR, producing one record per CDR3 protein. The sample has 350,000 to 450,000 distinct CDR3 sequences; roughly 68% are singletons. The sample was sorted CD4+, CD8+, or CD8+CD57+ T cells (not recorded which) from PBMCs. These receptors originate from a human donor in good health, serving as a control.

This clonotype was observed many times. This chain connects TRBV19 to TRBJ1-4; D uncertain. The CDR3 totals 15 residues. V was pared by 6 bases and J by 5 bases, with 16 bases between. Per germline, CDR1 LNHDA and CDR2 SQIVND (reference sequence). CDR3 loop: CASRSSGIQNEKLFF. CDR3 coding DNA: TGTGCCAGTAGATCCTCAGGAATCCAGAATGAAAAACTGTTTTTT.

Turning to this clonotype: The junction shows a germline mismatch at one end, possibly a read error. The chain has TRBV7-2 and TRBJ1-3; D remains ambiguous. Looked up from germline, CDR1 is SGHTA and CDR2 is FQGNSA. This CDR3 region has 14 residues. Written as DNA, the CDR3 is TGTGCCAGCAGCTTATTAGTTTACGGTTTTGAGCAGTTCTTT. Protein: CASSLLVYGFEQFF.

The chain's CDR3 is CSARQGPSGNTF. CDR3 sequence (DNA): TGCAGTGCTAGGCAGGGGCCCTCTGGAAACACCTTC. The chain has TRBV20-1 and TRBJ1-2, with a possible D match to TRBD1 (6 bases). Germline V gives CDR1 DFQATT, CDR2 SNEGSKA (reference sequence). CDR3 length: 12 amino acids. With 3 bases removed from V and 12 bases from J, the gap between germline ends came to 17 bases.

To note about this clonotype: Its ends do not fully match the called genes, so a read error is possible. The chain carries TRBV9 and TRBJ1-2; tentative D call: TRBD1 (6 bases). The CDR3 is 17 residues long. Germline V lookup: CDR1 SGDLS, CDR2 YYNGEE. In DNA, the CDR3 is TGCGCCAGCAGCCAAGACCCTTCCGGGGGCAGGAGTTATGGCTACACCTTC. Translated: CASSQDPSGGRSYGYTF.

This clonotype was observed a few times. The germline gene is not matched at one end of the junction; a read error may be the cause. The gene calls are TRBV7-2 and TRBJ1-1; D is undetermined. CDR1 is SGHTA, CDR2 FQGNSA, per germline. The CDR3 is 14 amino acids. CDR3 sequence reads: CASSLVATQNTEAF. CDR3 sequence (DNA): TGTGCCAGCAGCTTAGTGGCCACGCAGAACACTGAAGCTTTT.

V is TRBV15 and J is TRBJ1-3; D might be TRBD1 (5 bases). The CDR3 runs to 17 residues. Germline-derived CDR1 and CDR2 are LNHNV and YYDKDF (reference sequence). Trimming stripped 0 bases from V and 3 bases from J, with 15 bases between. In nucleotides, the CDR3 is TGTGCCACCAGCAGAGATGGGGGGGTCGGGAGTGGAAACACCATATATTTT. It yields the protein CATSRDGGVGSGNTIYF.

This clonotype showed up just once. Given the absence of the conserved phenylalanine or tryptophan at the CDR3 end, a read error is likely. V and J are TRBV5-5 and TRBJ1-1; the D gene is possibly TRBD1 (6 bases). CDR1 and CDR2 (germline): SGHKS, YYEKEE (reference sequence). V shed 5 bases and J shed 7 bases, with 15 bases lying between them. This CDR3 comprises 13 residues. The CDR3 here is CASSFTGLGEAFP. The DNA of the CDR3 is TGTGCCAGCAGTTTTACAGGGCTCGGTGAAGCTTTCCCT.

Notes on this clonotype: Germline and junction disagree at one end, which may indicate a read error. The gene calls are TRBV2 and TRBJ2-7, with 8 positions matching TRBD1. Germline-derived CDR1 and CDR2 are SNHLY and FYNNEI. The CDR3 consists of 14 residues. The CDR3, as DNA: TGTGCCACCAGTAGAGCAGGGGGCGCCTACGAGAAGTACTTT. Protein sequence: CATSRAGGAYEKYF.

This chain's CDR3 is CASSKGTGNNSPLHF. In DNA, the CDR3 is TGTGCCAGCAGCAAAGGGACAGGGAACAATTCACCCCTCCACTTT. V is TRBV6-5 and J is TRBJ1-6; 9 bases match TRBD1. Trimming at V came to 6 bases and at J to 7 bases, leaving 7 bases not matched to a gene. The CDR3 is made up of 15 amino acids. Germline CDR1 reads MNHEY; CDR2 reads SVGAGI.